This TCR beta chain emerged from a study of shared clonotypes between healthy human individuals. The CDR3 sequence is 17 residues long. V trimming: 0 bases; J trimming: 2 bases; junction bases outside the gene matches: 7. CDR1 is MGHRA and CDR2 is YSYEKL in the germline V gene. On sorted subsets, replicate PCRs used approximately 190 ng DNA, or approximately 33,000 T cell genomes. Produced via immunoSEQ multiplex PCR; TCRdb's table is partial and in-frame only. The data show 1,400,000 or so clones, with about 98.5% seen just once and approximately 0.4% held by the top ten. The TCR originated in a man aged 25 to 40 in good health. V and J are TRBV4-1 and TRBJ1-2; 9 bases fit TRBD1. The sequencing input was naive CD4+ T cells sorted from blood. Subset here: CD45RA+ positively selected. CDR3 coding DNA: TGCGCCAGCAGCCAAGACCGGGACAGGGCAGGGAACTATGGCTACACCTTC. It encodes CASSQDRDRAGNYGYTF.